The 16 T cell receptor beta chains given below trace back to one sample, sequenced in a study of regulatory T cells in long-lasting Graves disease. Construction of TCR beta libraries relied on iRepertoire HTBI primers and on Arm-PCR targeting CDR3 regions. MiXCR, applied by TCRdb to the multiplex PCR reads, yields one record per CDR3 protein. The profile covers a few hundred thousand distinct CDR3 sequences, with 13% appearing a single time and under 10% taken by the ten largest. Noted time point: newly diagnosed GD, antithyroid drugs for less than 3 months. PBMC RNA was the source of the TCR library. The same sample was also used in a study of T cells in Graves' hyperthyroidism and ophthalmopathy.

Specimen: peripheral blood mononuclear cells (PBMCs), collected at new diagnosis, from a patient treated with antithyroid drugs. These TCRs come from a man aged 30 to 45 with Graves disease.

J is TRBJ2-7 and V is TRBV12-5; 7 bases map to TRBD2. Germline V gives CDR1 LGHNT, CDR2 FRNRAP. V lost 3 bases, J lost 2 bases, and 7 bases stayed unmatched. This CDR3 contains 15 residues. In nucleotides, the CDR3 is TGTGCTAGTGGTTTTTCTAGCGGTACCACCTACGAGCAGTACTTC. Translation: CASGFSSGTTYEQYF.

This clonotype has just a few counts. This rearrangement joins TRBV15 to TRBJ1-2; D is unclear. V lost 3 bases, J lost 6 bases, and 8 bases lay in between. CDR1 is LNHNV, CDR2 YYDKDF, per germline (reference sequence). This CDR3 region has 12 residues. This chain's CDR3 is CATSRRENGYTF. The CDR3 region has the DNA TGTGCCACCAGCAGGAGGGAGAATGGCTACACCTTC.

This clonotype occurred many times. The chain carries TRBV24-1 and TRBJ2-1, with D tentatively TRBD1 or TRBD2 (5 bases each). This CDR3 is built from 14 residues. The ends were cut back, 5 bases at V and 4 bases at J, with 11 bases in the middle. Germline assignment: CDR1 KGHDR and CDR2 SFDVKD. The CDR3 nucleotides read TGTGCCACCAGTGGGCTGGGACGGTACAATGAGCAGTTCTTC. It translates to CATSGLGRYNEQFF.

V and J are TRBV15 and TRBJ2-3; a possible D gene is TRBD1 (6 bases). V lost 0 bases and J lost 9, with 13 bases in between. Germline V lookup: CDR1 LNHNV, CDR2 YYDKDF (reference sequence). The CDR3 covers 14 residues. The CDR3 loop is CATSRDRSRGTQYF. The CDR3 nucleotides read TGTGCCACCAGCAGAGATCGGTCCAGGGGCACGCAGTATTTT.

The table lists this clonotype with a few counts. CDR3 residues: CASSFVQLREGGDEQFF. The DNA of the CDR3 is TGTGCCAGCAGTTTCGTCCAATTACGGGAGGGCGGCGATGAGCAGTTCTTC. V gene TRBV27 combines with J gene TRBJ2-1; 8 nucleotides line up with TRBD2. V trimming: 3 bases; J trimming: 8 bases; junction bases outside the gene matches: 15. Germline V gives CDR1 MNHEY, CDR2 SMNVEV (reference sequence). The CDR3 totals 17 residues.

Many counts were recorded for this clonotype. The gene calls are TRBV12-3 or TRBV12-4 and TRBJ2-3; 7 bases agree with TRBD2. The V gene end was trimmed by 6 bases and the J gene end by 4 bases; junction bases not matched to a gene: 10. The CDR3 extends over 15 amino acids. In nucleotides, the CDR3 is TGTGCCAGCAGACCCGGGACGGGGGGATCAGATACGCAGTATTTT. Translation: CASRPGTGGSDTQYF.

This clonotype occurred many times. The rearrangement links TRBV3-1 to TRBJ1-3; tentative D call: TRBD1 (5 bases). The V end was cut by 0 bases, the J end by 2 bases, with 11 bases between. Germline V gene data show CDR1 as LGHDT and CDR2 as YNNKEL (reference sequence). This CDR3 region has 16 residues. In DNA form, the CDR3 reads TGTGCCAGCAGCCAAGATGACAGCTGGGCTGGAAACACCATATATTTT. Translation: CASSQDDSWAGNTIYF.

V and J are TRBV20-1 and TRBJ2-7; the D is unclear. The V and J ends lost 3 bases and 8 bases respectively, with 11 bases between them. The CDR3 extends over 11 amino acids. Germline V lookup: CDR1 DFQATT, CDR2 SNEGSKA (reference sequence). The CDR3 here is CSARSRWQQYF. The CDR3 nucleotides are TGCAGTGCTAGGTCACGGTGGCAGCAGTACTTC.

In its sample, this clonotype was seen many times. V usage is TRBV29-1 and J usage is TRBJ2-3; 9 nucleotides align to TRBD1. J lost 4 bases, V lost 1 base, and 6 bases had no gene match. CDR3 length: 15 amino acids. Germline V gene sequence: CDR1 SQVTM, CDR2 ANQGSEA. CDR3 in DNA: TGCAGCGTTGAAGCGGGACAGGGTTTCGCAGATACGCAGTATTTT. Amino acids: CSVEAGQGFADTQYF.

This clonotype was recorded many times. CDR3 protein: CSAESRVEEKLFF. For the CDR3, the DNA is TGCAGTGCTGAGAGCAGGGTAGAGGAAAAACTGTTTTTT. This sequence joins TRBV20-1 and TRBJ1-4; possibly TRBD1 for D (5 bases). CDR3 length: 13 amino acids. Trimming took off 5 bases at V and 8 bases at J, with 15 bases between the two ends. Germline V gives CDR1 DFQATT, CDR2 SNEGSKA (reference sequence).

This clonotype has more than one count but fewer than ten. The chain uses TRBV30 and TRBJ1-1; D is unclear. This CDR3 is 13 amino acids long. The V and J ends lost 2 bases and 3 bases respectively, with 10 bases between them. From germline, CDR1 is GTSNPN and CDR2 SVGIG (reference sequence). The CDR3 is CAWSPTWDTEAFF. DNA of the CDR3: TGTGCCTGGAGTCCGACCTGGGACACTGAAGCTTTCTTT.

This clonotype was observed a handful of times. V usage is TRBV3-1 and J usage is TRBJ2-2; 7 positions match TRBD2. This CDR3 has 17 amino acids. Germline CDR1 reads LGHDT; CDR2 reads YNNKEL (reference sequence). V lost 3 bases to trimming and J lost 8 bases; unmatched junction nucleotides: 15. The CDR3 bases are TGTGCCAGCAGCCACCACCCGGGACTACGCGGTTCGGGGGAGCTGTTTTTT. It is translated as CASSHHPGLRGSGELFF.

This clonotype was counted only a few times. With a much larger clone just one base away, this may be a read error. The chain uses TRBV6-2 or TRBV6-3 and TRBJ2-3; D remains unclear. CDR1 and CDR2 (germline): MNHEY, SVGEGT. This CDR3 has 13 residues. The CDR3 nucleotides are TGTGTCAGCAGTGAATCGGCCGAGGATACGCAGTATTTT. Translating gives CVSSESAEDTQYF.

This chain joins TRBV29-1 and TRBJ2-7, with TRBD1 identical over 7 bases. Looked up from germline, CDR1 is SQVTM and CDR2 is ANQGSEA. The CDR3 extends over 13 amino acids. CDR3 sequence: CSARTGFSYEQYF. CDR3 coding DNA: TGCAGTGCCCGGACAGGATTCTCCTACGAGCAGTACTTC.

The chain combines TRBV7-9 with TRBJ2-5, with TRBD2 matching 7 bases. V was pared by 5 bases and J by 0 bases, with 9 bases of the junction left unmatched. The CDR3 is 16 residues long. The germline V gene has CDR1 SEHNR and CDR2 FQNEAQ (reference sequence). The CDR3: CASSTRGAGYQETQYF. The CDR3 nucleotides are TGTGCCAGCAGCACCCGGGGAGCGGGATACCAAGAGACCCAGTACTTC.

The chain is built from TRBV6-1 and TRBJ2-2; the match to TRBD2 covers 11 bases. The CDR3 covers 16 residues. Unmatched junction bases numbered 7, after V lost 10 bases and J lost 0 bases. Germline V gene lookup returns CDR1 MNHNS and CDR2 SASEGT. The CDR3 is CATDGTSGANTGELFF. DNA for the CDR3: TGTGCCACGGACGGGACTAGCGGCGCGAACACCGGGGAGCTGTTTTTT.